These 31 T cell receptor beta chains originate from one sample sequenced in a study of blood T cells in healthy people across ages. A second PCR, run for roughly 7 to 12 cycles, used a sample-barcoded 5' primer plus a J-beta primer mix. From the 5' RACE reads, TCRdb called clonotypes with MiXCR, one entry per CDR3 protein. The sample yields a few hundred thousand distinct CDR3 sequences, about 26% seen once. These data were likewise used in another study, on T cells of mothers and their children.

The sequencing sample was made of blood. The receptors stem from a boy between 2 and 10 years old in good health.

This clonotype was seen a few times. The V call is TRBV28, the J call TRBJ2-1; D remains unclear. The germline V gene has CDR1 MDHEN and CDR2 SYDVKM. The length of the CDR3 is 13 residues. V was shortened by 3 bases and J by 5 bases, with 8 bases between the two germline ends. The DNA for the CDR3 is TGTGCCAGCAGTTTCCCCGCTGACAATGAGCAGTTCTTC. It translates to CASSFPADNEQFF.

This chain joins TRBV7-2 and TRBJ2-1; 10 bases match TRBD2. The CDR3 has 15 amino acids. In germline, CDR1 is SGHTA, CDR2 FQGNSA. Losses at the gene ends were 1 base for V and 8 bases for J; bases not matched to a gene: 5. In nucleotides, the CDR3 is TGTGCCAGCAGCTTAGGTCTAGCGGGAGTCCATGAGCAGTTCTTC. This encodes CASSLGLAGVHEQFF.

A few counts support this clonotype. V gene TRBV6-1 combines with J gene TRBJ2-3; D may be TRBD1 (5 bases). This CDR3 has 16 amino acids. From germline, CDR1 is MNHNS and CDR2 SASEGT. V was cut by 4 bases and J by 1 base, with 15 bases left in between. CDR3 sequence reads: CASSGAGFGGTDTQYF. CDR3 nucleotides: TGTGCCAGCAGTGGTGCAGGGTTTGGAGGCACAGATACGCAGTATTTT.

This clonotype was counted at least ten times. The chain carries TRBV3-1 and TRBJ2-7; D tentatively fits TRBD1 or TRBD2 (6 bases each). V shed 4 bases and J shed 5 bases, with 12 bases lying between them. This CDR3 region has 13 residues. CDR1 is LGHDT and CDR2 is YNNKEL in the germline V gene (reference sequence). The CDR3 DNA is TGTGCCAGCAGCCCCGGGGGCCTCCACGAGCAGTACTTC. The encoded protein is CASSPGGLHEQYF.

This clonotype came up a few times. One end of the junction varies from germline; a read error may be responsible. CDR3 coding DNA: TGTGCCAGCAGCACCGCCGGGACTATTACCTACGAGCAGTGCTTC. Translation gives CASSTAGTITYEQCF. J is TRBJ2-5 and V is TRBV5-5; 7 bases line up with TRBD2. Germline values: CDR1 SGHKS, CDR2 YYEKEE (reference sequence). This CDR3 is built from 15 residues.

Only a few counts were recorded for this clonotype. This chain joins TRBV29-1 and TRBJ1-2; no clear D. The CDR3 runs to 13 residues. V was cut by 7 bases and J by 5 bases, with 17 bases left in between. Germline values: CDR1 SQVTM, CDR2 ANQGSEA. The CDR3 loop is CSDSRAQTYGYTF. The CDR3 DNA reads TGCAGCGACTCCCGGGCCCAAACTTATGGCTACACCTTC.

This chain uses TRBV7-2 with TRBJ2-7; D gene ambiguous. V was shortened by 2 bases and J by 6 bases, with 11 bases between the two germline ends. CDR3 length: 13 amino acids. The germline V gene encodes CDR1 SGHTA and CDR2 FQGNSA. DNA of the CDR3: TGTGCCAGCAGCTTATTGGGTTTTGGCGAGCAGTACTTC. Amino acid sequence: CASSLLGFGEQYF.

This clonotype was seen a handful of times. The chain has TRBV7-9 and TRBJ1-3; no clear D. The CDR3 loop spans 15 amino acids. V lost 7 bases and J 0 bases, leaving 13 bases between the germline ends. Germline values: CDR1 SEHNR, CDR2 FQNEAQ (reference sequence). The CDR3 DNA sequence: TGTGCCAGCACCCCACAGCGTACCTCTGGAAACACCATATATTTT. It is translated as CASTPQRTSGNTIYF.

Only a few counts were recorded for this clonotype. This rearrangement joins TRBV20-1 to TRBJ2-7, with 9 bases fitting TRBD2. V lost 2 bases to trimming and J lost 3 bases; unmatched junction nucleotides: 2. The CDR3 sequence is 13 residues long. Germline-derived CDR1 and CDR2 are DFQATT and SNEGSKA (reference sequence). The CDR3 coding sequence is TGCAGTGCTAGAAGTAGCGGGAGCTACGAGCAGTACTTC. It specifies CSARSSGSYEQYF.

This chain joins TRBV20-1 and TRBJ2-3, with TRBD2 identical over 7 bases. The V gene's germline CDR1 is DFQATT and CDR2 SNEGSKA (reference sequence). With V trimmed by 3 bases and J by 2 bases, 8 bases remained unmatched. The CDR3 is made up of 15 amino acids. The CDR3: CSASVGLEYTDTQYF. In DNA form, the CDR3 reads TGCAGTGCTAGTGTAGGACTAGAGTACACAGATACGCAGTATTTT.

The CDR3 nucleotides are TGCGCCAGCAGTGGTGGATTGCCCGGGGAGCTGTTTTTT. Translating it yields CASSGGLPGELFF. The gene calls are TRBV10-1 and TRBJ2-2; no definite D call. CDR1 is WNHNN and CDR2 is SYGVQD in the germline V gene (reference sequence). V lost 4 bases and J lost 6, with 9 bases in between. This CDR3 has 13 residues.

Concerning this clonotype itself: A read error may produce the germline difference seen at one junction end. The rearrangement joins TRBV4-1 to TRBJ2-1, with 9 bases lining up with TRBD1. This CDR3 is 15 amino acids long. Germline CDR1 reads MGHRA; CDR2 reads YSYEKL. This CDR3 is CANSQGQGTGNEQFF. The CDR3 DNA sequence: TGCGCCAACAGCCAGGGACAGGGAACGGGCAATGAGCAGTTCTTC.

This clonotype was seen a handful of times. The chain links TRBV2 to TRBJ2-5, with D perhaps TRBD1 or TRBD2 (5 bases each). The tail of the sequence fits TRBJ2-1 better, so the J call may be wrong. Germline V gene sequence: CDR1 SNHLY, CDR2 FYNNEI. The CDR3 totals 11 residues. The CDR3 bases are TGTGCCACCCGGGCAGGGACTGAGCAGTTCTTC. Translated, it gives CATRAGTEQFF.

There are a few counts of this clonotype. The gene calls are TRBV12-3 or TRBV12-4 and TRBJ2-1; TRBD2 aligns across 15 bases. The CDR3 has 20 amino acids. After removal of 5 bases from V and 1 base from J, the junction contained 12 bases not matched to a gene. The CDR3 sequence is CASSPPPGLAGGASYNEQFF. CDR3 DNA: TGTGCCAGCAGTCCCCCACCGGGACTAGCGGGAGGCGCTTCCTACAATGAGCAGTTCTTC.

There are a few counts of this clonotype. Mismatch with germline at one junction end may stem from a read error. The CDR3 DNA is TGCAGTGCTAGAGATTACTTACGCGGCGGGGAGCCGTTTTTT. Translation: CSARDYLRGGEPFF. The chain uses TRBV20-1 and TRBJ2-2; D may be TRBD2 (6 bases). Germline-derived CDR1 and CDR2 are DFQATT and SNEGSKA (reference sequence). The CDR3 runs 14 residues.

The DNA for the CDR3 is TGCAGTGCTACAAGACACATTTTAGACTATGGCTACACCTTC. As protein: CSATRHILDYGYTF. The chain couples TRBV20-1 to TRBJ1-2; no firm D call. The V and J ends lost 4 bases and 3 bases respectively, with 15 bases between them. Per the germline V gene, CDR1 is DFQATT and CDR2 is SNEGSKA (reference sequence). The CDR3 is 14 residues long.

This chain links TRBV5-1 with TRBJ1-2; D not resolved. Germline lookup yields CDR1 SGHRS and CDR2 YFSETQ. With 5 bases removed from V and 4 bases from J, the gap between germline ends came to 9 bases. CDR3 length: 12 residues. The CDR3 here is CASRATGYGYTF. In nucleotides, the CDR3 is TGCGCCAGCAGAGCCACGGGCTATGGCTACACCTTC.

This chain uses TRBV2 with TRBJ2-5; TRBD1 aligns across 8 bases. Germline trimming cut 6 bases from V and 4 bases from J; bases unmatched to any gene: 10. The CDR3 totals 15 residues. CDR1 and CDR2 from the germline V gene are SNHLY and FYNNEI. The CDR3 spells CASSRGQGVRETQYF. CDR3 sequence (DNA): TGTGCCAGCAGCCGTGGACAGGGTGTAAGAGAGACCCAGTACTTC.

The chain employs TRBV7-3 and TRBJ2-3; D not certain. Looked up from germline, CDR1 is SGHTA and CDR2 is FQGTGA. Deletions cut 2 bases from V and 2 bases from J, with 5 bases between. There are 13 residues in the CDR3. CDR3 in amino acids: CASSLPNTDTQYF. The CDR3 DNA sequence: TGTGCCAGCAGCTTACCCAACACAGATACGCAGTATTTT.

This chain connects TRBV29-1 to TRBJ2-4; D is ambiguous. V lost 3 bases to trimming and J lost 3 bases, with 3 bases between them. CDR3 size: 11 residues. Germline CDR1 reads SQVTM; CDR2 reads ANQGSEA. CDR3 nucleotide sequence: TGCAGCGTTGAGGGCAAAAACATTCAGTACTTC. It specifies CSVEGKNIQYF.

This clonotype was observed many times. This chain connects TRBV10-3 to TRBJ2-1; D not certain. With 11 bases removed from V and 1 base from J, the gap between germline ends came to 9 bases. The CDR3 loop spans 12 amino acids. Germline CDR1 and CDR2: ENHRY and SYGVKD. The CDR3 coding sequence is TGTGCCTCCTCCGAGTCCTACAATGAGCAGTTCTTC. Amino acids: CASSESYNEQFF.

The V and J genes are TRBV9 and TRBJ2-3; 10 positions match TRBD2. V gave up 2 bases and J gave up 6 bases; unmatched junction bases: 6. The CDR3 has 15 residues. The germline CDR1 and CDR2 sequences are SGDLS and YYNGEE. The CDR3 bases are TGTGCCAGCAGCGTCCTAGCGGGAGAGATGGATACGCAGTATTTT. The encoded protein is CASSVLAGEMDTQYF.

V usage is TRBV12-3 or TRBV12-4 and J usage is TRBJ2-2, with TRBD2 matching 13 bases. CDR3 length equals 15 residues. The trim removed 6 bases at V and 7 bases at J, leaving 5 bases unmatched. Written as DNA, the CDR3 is TGTGCCAGCAGCCCTGGACTAGCGGGGGTCGGGGAGCTGTTTTTT. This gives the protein CASSPGLAGVGELFF.

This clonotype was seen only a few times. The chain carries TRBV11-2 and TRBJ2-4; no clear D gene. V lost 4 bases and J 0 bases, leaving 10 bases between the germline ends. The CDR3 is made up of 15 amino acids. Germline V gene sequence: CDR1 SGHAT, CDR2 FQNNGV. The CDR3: CASSSITLAKNIQYF. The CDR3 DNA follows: TGTGCCAGCAGCTCGATCACTTTAGCCAAAAACATTCAGTACTTC.

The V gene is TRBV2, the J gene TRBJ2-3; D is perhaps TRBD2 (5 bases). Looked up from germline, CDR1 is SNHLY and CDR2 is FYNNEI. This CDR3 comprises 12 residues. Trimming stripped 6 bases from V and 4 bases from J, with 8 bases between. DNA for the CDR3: TGTGCCAGCAGGAGGGAGTCAGATACGCAGTATTTT. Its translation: CASRRESDTQYF.

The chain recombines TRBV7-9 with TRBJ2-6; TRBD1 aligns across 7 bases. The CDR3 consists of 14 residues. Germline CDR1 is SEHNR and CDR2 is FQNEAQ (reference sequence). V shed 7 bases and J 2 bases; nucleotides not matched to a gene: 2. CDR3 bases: TGTGCCAGCAAACAGGGGCCTGGGGCCAACGTCCTGACTTTC. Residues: CASKQGPGANVLTF.

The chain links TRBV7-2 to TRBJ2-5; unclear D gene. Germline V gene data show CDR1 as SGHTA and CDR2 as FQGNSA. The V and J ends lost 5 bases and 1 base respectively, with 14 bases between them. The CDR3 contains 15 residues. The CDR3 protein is CASSLGQIVQETQYF. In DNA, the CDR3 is TGTGCCAGCAGCCTTGGGCAGATAGTCCAAGAGACCCAGTACTTC.

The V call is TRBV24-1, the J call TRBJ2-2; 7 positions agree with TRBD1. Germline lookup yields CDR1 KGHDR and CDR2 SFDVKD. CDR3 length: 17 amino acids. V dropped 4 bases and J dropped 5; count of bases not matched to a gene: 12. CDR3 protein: CATSDAYSTGTTGELFF. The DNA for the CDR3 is TGTGCCACCAGTGACGCTTATTCGACAGGGACAACCGGGGAGCTGTTTTTT.

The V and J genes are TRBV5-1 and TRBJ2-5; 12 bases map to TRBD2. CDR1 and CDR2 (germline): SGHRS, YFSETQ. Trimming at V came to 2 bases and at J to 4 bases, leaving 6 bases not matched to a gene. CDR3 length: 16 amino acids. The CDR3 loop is CASSLAMGLAGETQYF. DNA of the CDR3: TGCGCCAGCAGCTTAGCTATGGGACTAGCGGGAGAGACCCAGTACTTC.

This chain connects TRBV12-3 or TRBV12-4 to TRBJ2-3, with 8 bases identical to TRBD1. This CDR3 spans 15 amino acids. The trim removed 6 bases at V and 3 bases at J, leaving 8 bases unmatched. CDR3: CASRGQVVRTDTQYF. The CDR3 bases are TGTGCCAGCAGGGGACAGGTAGTTAGGACAGATACGCAGTATTTT.

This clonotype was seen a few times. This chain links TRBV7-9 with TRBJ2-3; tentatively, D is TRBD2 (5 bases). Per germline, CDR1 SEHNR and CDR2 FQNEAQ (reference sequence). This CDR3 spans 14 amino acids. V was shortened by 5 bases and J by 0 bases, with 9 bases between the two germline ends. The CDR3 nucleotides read TGTGCCAGCAGCGTTCAGCGGAGCACAGATACGCAGTATTTT. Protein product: CASSVQRSTDTQYF.